This T cell receptor beta chain was retrieved from a study of blood T cell repertoires in COVID-19. Turning to the study itself: There were acute and convalescent COVID-19 samples, and they came from the United States, Italy and Spain. The analysed material was cDNA or gDNA that came from T cells, B-cell-depleted T cells, or PBMCs.

Adults between about 18 and 89 years of age took part from under 25 US areas. Participants were placed into cohorts based on the clinical history they reported. Clones were sequenced by immunoSEQ multiplex PCR, and TCRdb holds only the in-frame ones, with some missing. The top ten hold 8% to 13% of the sample, which has about 320,000 clones, more than 75% seen once. The germline V and J ends were trimmed by 4 bases and 0 bases, with 13 bases remaining between them. The CDR3 runs 15 residues. Germline V gene data show CDR1 as SGHRS and CDR2 as YFSETQ. Sequenced: PBMCs or T cells enriched from blood (not recorded which). V and J are TRBV5-1 and TRBJ1-1, with D perhaps TRBD1 (5 bases). This TCR derives from a woman aged 18-29 years who had recovered from COVID-19. CDR3 sequence: CASSPGTFLNTEAFF. The DNA for the CDR3 is TGCGCCAGCAGCCCTGGGACTTTCTTGAACACTGAAGCTTTCTTT.